This T cell receptor beta chain was recovered during a study of blood T cell repertoires in COVID-19 (dated by TCRdb to about 2020). Turning to the overall study: Samples from collaborators originated in the United States, Italy and Spain and spanned both the acute and convalescent phases of COVID-19. The repertoires were released in a freely available public database meant as a resource for research on the immune response to SARS-CoV-2. Deeply sampled blood TCRbeta repertoires from subjects exposed to, actively infected with, or recovered from COVID-19 were included in the dataset. The samples were drawn from the first 160 participants of the ongoing ImmuneRACE study and from 1,254 subjects provided by 6 global collaborators. Sample metadata almost always included a de-identified subject ID, COVID-19 status, age in years and sex. The material from the prospective study consisted of cDNA or gDNA derived from T cells, B-cell-depleted T cells, or PBMCs. Where HLA class I and class II types were available, the types were taken from metadata supplied by the sample provider, not from assay-based typing.

Remarks on this clone: Its antigen specificity is not known. Nothing much larger sits one base from this clone, and base qualities are not available.

The CDR3, from cysteine to phenylalanine, totals 18 residues. The sequence is cut down to CDR3 DNA, 54 bases in frame from base 1. For this chain, trimming is 5 bases at the V end and 0 bases at the J end, and the number of junction bases without a gene match is 10. Per the germline V gene, MDHEN is the CDR1 and SYDVKM is the CDR2. Participants in the prospective study were enrolled through a virtual design, were aged about 18 to 100 years, and lived in about 25 United States geographic areas. In the prospective study, cohorts were assigned on the basis of participant-reported clinical history obtained from a screening survey and a study questionnaire. Recovered participants in ImmuneRACE Cohort 3 were defined by two consecutive negative NP/OP PCR tests, clearance by a healthcare professional, or resolution of symptoms. Each participant in the prospective study had whole blood, serum and a nasopharyngeal or oropharyngeal swab collected by mobile phlebotomists. Participants in the prospective study had the option to provide additional blood draws and questionnaires over a roughly two-month period. Before DNA extraction, prospective study blood samples were shipped either frozen or at room temperature.

TCRbeta CDR3 regions were amplified from genomic DNA using the immunoSEQ Assay, a bias-controlled multiplex PCR. For the original study's pipeline: Nucleated cell counts per sample were estimated from amplification of reference gene primers within the assay. To quantify the absolute abundance of each unique TCRbeta CDR3 rearrangement, sequence reads were collapsed and filtered. Productive Simpson clonality was computed per sample as the square root of Simpson's diversity index over productive rearrangements. The table comes from immuneACCESS by way of TCRdb, which keeps in-frame sequences with V and J called. Part of the clones is missing from these tables; in studies checked, under half for an unresolved V gene and the rest for unknown reasons. That table gives V, J and clone size, and the DNA gave D and trimming. In this sample the table shows 170,000 or so clones, approximately 85% of which occur a single time. The ten largest make up 6.2% of the sample.

General findings and caveats noted by the study authors: The quantity of clinical and demographic metadata differed by source and by participant and was supplied without curation.

The chain employs TRBV28 and TRBJ2-6, with 7 bases in between that match TRBD1. The clonotype was recovered from a man aged 35 to 55 who had recovered from COVID-19. Sequenced input: PBMCs or T cells enriched from blood (not recorded which). The sequenced DNA: TGTGCCAGCAGTGGCTACAGGGGCGCCCACTCTGGGGCCAACGTCCTGACTTTC. It translates as CASSGYRGAHSGANVLTF.